A selection of T cell receptor beta chains follows, all from one sample in a study of high-grade serous ovarian cancer treatment subgroups. Profiled with immunoSEQ multiplex PCR; TCRdb holds only in-frame clones, not every one. The sample lists 1,800 or so clones, approximately 72% occurring once. Source material: tumor tissue. The receptor source for this set is a human donor with high-grade serous ovarian cancer. Both conserved end residues are part of each CDR3. The order of the fields is V gene, J gene, clone size, D gene, CDR3 protein, CDR3 DNA. A D gene is named only where the DNA matches it firmly. Some rows mark clone size as missing; the rest say once, few, many or name a class of expanded clone.

TRBV11-2	TRBJ2-2	.	.	CASSPRRSITANTGELFF	TGTGCCAGCAGCCCAAGACGGTCTATAACCGCGAACACCGGGGAGCTGTTTTTT
TRBV4-3	TRBJ2-3	.	TRBD2	CASSQASGGADTQYF	TGCGCCAGCAGCCAAGCTAGCGGGGGGGCAGATACGCAGTATTTT
TRBV5-8	TRBJ2-6	.	.	CASSLQGRSGANVLTF	TGTGCCAGCAGCCTACAGGGTCGATCTGGGGCCAACGTCCTGACTTTC
TRBV4-3	TRBJ2-7	few	.	CASSQGTSRSYEQYF	TGCGCCAGCAGCCAAGGAACTAGCCGCTCCTACGAGCAGTACTTC
TRBV10-3	TRBJ1-2	few	.	CAISEYVQNYGYTF	TGTGCCATCAGTGAGTACGTACAAAACTATGGCTACACCTTC
TRBV5-5	TRBJ2-2	.	.	CASNKEGQNTGELFF	TGTGCCAGCAACAAGGAGGGCCAGAACACCGGGGAGCTGTTTTTT
TRBV7-2	TRBJ2-3	few	.	CASSLDRTDTQYF	TGTGCCAGCAGCTTAGATAGAACAGATACGCAGTATTTT
TRBV5-1	TRBJ1-1	large	.	CASSLDWVNTEAFF	TGCGCCAGCAGCTTGGATTGGGTGAACACTGAAGCTTTCTTT
TRBV5-6	TRBJ2-1	.	.	CASSFKYNEQFF	TGTGCCAGCAGCTTTAAATACAATGAGCAGTTCTTC
TRBV11-1	TRBJ2-5	once	.	CASSSPTGTVRTQYF	TGTGCCAGCAGCTCACCTACCGGGACGGTGAGGACCCAGTACTTC
TRBV5-4	TRBJ2-7	few	TRBD1	CASSASGTGLYEQYF	TGTGCCAGCAGCGCGTCCGGGACAGGGCTCTACGAGCAGTACTTC
TRBV19	TRBJ1-2	.	TRBD1	CASSTTGASYGYTF	TGTGCCAGTAGTACGACAGGGGCGTCGTATGGCTACACCTTC
TRBV7-9	TRBJ2-2	few	.	CASSLVGAGELFF	TGTGCCAGCAGCTTAGTGGGCGCCGGGGAGCTGTTTTTT
TRBV7-7	TRBJ2-1	.	.	CASSLGLAYYNEQFF	TGTGCCAGCAGCTTAGGGCTAGCGTATTACAATGAGCAGTTCTTC
TRBV4-1	TRBJ1-6	few	.	CASSQAYNSPLHF	TGCGCCAGCAGCCAAGCCTATAATTCACCCCTCCACTTT
TRBV5-8	TRBJ2-7	few	.	CASSFRGNF	TGTGCCAGCAGCTTTCGGGGAAACTTC
TRBV4-3	TRBJ1-2	.	.	CASSPRTADYGYTF	TGCGCCAGCAGCCCTAGGACAGCCGATTATGGCTACACCTTC
TRBV7-6	TRBJ1-4	once	.	CASSSGQINEKLFF	TGTGCCAGCAGCTCGGGACAAATTAATGAAAAACTGTTTTTT
TRBV4-3	TRBJ2-7	.	TRBD2	CASSQDWLAGGSRNEQYF	TGCGCCAGCAGCCAAGATTGGCTAGCGGGGGGCTCCAGGAACGAGCAGTACTTC
TRBV10-3	TRBJ2-5	.	.	CAISEEAPGTQYF	TGTGCCATCAGTGAGGAGGCCCCAGGGACCCAGTACTTC
TRBV4-1	TRBJ1-5	few	.	CASAGSALGGGQPQHF	TGCGCCAGCGCGGGGTCGGCGCTCGGGGGGGGTCAGCCCCAGCATTTT
TRBV5-5	TRBJ2-7	.	TRBD1	CASSFGQVNEQYF	TGTGCCAGCAGCTTCGGACAGGTCAACGAGCAGTACTTC
TRBV7-9	TRBJ2-5	.	.	CASRHRDTRQETQYF	TGTGCCAGCAGACACCGGGACACAAGACAAGAGACCCAGTACTTC
TRBV6-6	TRBJ1-1	.	.	CASRNRGVAEAFF	TGTGCCAGCAGGAATAGGGGGGTGGCTGAAGCTTTCTTT
TRBV10-3	TRBJ2-1	.	TRBD2	CAISGPPAGGLEQFF	TGTGCCATCAGTGGACCCCCAGCGGGAGGTCTTGAGCAGTTCTTC
TRBV7-6	TRBJ2-7	once	.	CASSLEFGTPYEQYF	TGTGCCAGCAGCTTAGAATTCGGGACTCCCTACGAGCAGTACTTC
TRBV5-1	TRBJ1-2	.	TRBD1	CASSWGQGVGGYTF	TGCGCCAGCAGCTGGGGACAGGGGGTAGGTGGCTACACCTTC
TRBV19	TRBJ2-7	once	TRBD2	CASSIRTSGLSSYEQYF	TGTGCCAGTAGTATTAGGACTAGCGGGTTGAGCTCCTACGAGCAGTACTTC
TRBV28	TRBJ2-7	.	.	CASSPHRYEQYF	TGTGCCAGCAGTCCTCACCGGTACGAGCAGTACTTC
TRBV5-6	TRBJ1-2	.	.	CASSLRSNYGYTF	TGTGCCAGCAGCCTCAGAAGTAACTATGGCTACACCTTC
TRBV11-1	TRBJ2-5	.	.	CASSLGYQETQYF	TGTGCCAGCAGCTTAGGATACCAAGAGACCCAGTACTTC
TRBV5-6	TRBJ2-3	.	TRBD1	CASSQQGYSTDTQYF	TGTGCCAGCAGCCAACAGGGGTATAGCACAGATACGCAGTATTTT
TRBV5-6	TRBJ2-6	.	TRBD1	CASSPGGSGANVLTF	TGTGCCAGCAGCCCAGGGGGCTCTGGGGCCAACGTCCTGACTTTC
TRBV4-2	TRBJ1-2	.	.	CASSQEWSSNYGYTF	TGTGCCAGCAGCCAAGAGTGGAGTTCTAACTATGGCTACACCTTC
TRBV10-3	TRBJ1-2	few	.	CAISESVGVRGYTF	TGTGCCATCAGTGAGTCGGTAGGAGTACGTGGCTACACCTTC